These 13 T cell receptor beta chains were sequenced from one sample in a study of human T cells and chemical hapten exposure. TCRdb itself ran the RACE reads through MiXCR, one entry per CDR3 protein. Among fewer than 85,000 distinct CDR3 sequences, more than 9% were seen once, and the ten largest hold roughly 1.5%. This sample's time point: patch test 2, 6 weeks after DPC sensitization. Treatment in this sample: therapeutic diphenylcyclopropenone sensitization with weekly scalp DPC. The specimen comprised whole blood, sampled in connection with sensitization to the hapten diphenylcyclopropenone (DPC). Receptors were obtained from a man younger than 35 with alopecia areata. Some clones in this sample may be carry-over from other donors' samples.

This clonotype has a count of ten or more. This sequence joins TRBV9 and TRBJ1-2, with 10 bases fitting TRBD1. CDR1 is SGDLS, CDR2 YYNGEE, per germline. V trimming: 0 bases; J trimming: 2 bases; junction bases outside the gene matches: 4. The CDR3 totals 16 residues. The chain's CDR3 is CASSVGGTGANYGYTF. DNA of the CDR3: TGTGCCAGCAGCGTAGGTGGGACAGGGGCAAACTATGGCTACACCTTC.

This clonotype was seen a few times. The chain couples TRBV20-1 to TRBJ2-5; 8 bases agree with TRBD2. Looked up from germline, CDR1 is DFQATT and CDR2 is SNEGSKA (reference sequence). Trimming took 4 bases from V and 5 from J; bases not matched to a gene: 6. This CDR3 has 13 residues. The chain's CDR3 is CSATKTSVETQYF. In DNA, the CDR3 is TGCAGTGCTACCAAGACTAGCGTGGAGACCCAGTACTTC.

This clonotype has only a few counts. The rearrangement joins TRBV4-1 to TRBJ2-7; TRBD2 might be the D (7 bases). The CDR3 has 18 residues. Trimming took off 0 bases at V and 0 bases at J, with 18 bases between the two ends. Per the germline V gene, CDR1 is MGHRA and CDR2 is YSYEKL. DNA of the CDR3: TGCGCCAGCAGCCAAGATCGGGGACGGGGGGCGAGCTCCTACGAGCAGTACTTC. It is translated as CASSQDRGRGASSYEQYF.

In its sample, this clonotype was seen many times. V and J are TRBV6-2 or TRBV6-3 and TRBJ2-7; 7 bases fit TRBD2. Germline loops: CDR1 MNHEY, CDR2 SVGEGT. The CDR3 is 15 amino acids. J gave up 0 bases and V 7 bases, and 9 bases lay outside the gene matches. DNA for the CDR3: TGTGCCAGCACCATCGAGCGGGGTGCCTCCTACGAGCAGTACTTC. Its translation is CASTIERGASYEQYF.

This clonotype was found many times. J is TRBJ1-2 and V is TRBV27, with D maybe TRBD1 (5 bases). Trimming removed 2 bases from V and 7 bases from J, with 11 bases in between. CDR3 length: 13 residues. Germline values: CDR1 MNHEY, CDR2 SMNVEV (reference sequence). The CDR3 bases are TGTGCCAGCAGTTTAGAGGGGAGAGGTGGCTACACCTTC. This gives the protein CASSLEGRGGYTF.

V usage is TRBV6-5 and J usage is TRBJ2-2; D ambiguous. Germline CDR1 and CDR2: MNHEY and SVGAGI. V gave up 3 bases and J gave up 4 bases, with 21 bases separating them. The CDR3 has 18 amino acids. In DNA, the CDR3 is TGTGCCAGCAGTTATCCCGCCCCCGGCCCGCTCGCCACCGGGGAGCTGTTTTTT. Residues: CASSYPAPGPLATGELFF.

The CDR3, as DNA: TGTGCCAGCAGCCCGGGGACGATTAACTATGGCTACACCTTC. It is translated as CASSPGTINYGYTF. V gene TRBV7-2 combines with J gene TRBJ1-2, with a possible D match to TRBD1 (5 bases). This CDR3 region has 14 residues. V was shortened by 5 bases and J by 1 base, with 11 bases between the two germline ends. Germline CDR1 reads SGHTA; CDR2 reads FQGNSA.

This clonotype was seen many times. The genes are TRBV29-1 and TRBJ1-5; D not resolved. The CDR3 has 13 amino acids. The germline gives CDR1 SQVTM, CDR2 ANQGSEA. Trimming left V 6 bases short and J 3 bases short, with 12 bases between. The CDR3 nucleotides read TGCAGCGTGGTAGACACCCTCAATCAGCCCCAGCATTTT. This translates into CSVVDTLNQPQHF. The variable domain in full, with the rest retrieved from reference TRBV29-1 and TRBJ1-5, is SAVISQKPSRDICQRGTSLTIQCQVDSQVTMMFWYRQQPGQSLTLIATANQGSEATYESGFVIDKFPISRPNLTFSTLTVSNMSPEDSSIYLCSVVDTLNQPQHFGDGTRLSIL.

This clonotype occurred many times. The chain uses TRBV6-2 or TRBV6-3 and TRBJ1-5; D unclear. The CDR3 is made up of 15 amino acids. Germline V gene sequence: CDR1 MNHEY, CDR2 SVGEGT. Between the trimmed V and J ends, which lost 2 bases and 6 bases, there was a span of 14 bases. The CDR3 DNA sequence: TGTGCCAGCAGTTACCGGCGGACCGCCGGTCAGCCCCAGCATTTT. As protein: CASSYRRTAGQPQHF.

In its sample, this clonotype was seen a few times. The chain uses TRBV24-1 and TRBJ2-5; maybe TRBD2 (6 bases). Germline V gene data show CDR1 as KGHDR and CDR2 as SFDVKD. The V end lost 2 bases, the J end lost 5 bases, and 11 bases lay between the germline ends. The CDR3 loop spans 14 amino acids. CDR3 in DNA: TGTGCCACCAGTGATTACGGGGGATCGGAGACCCAGTACTTC. Residues: CATSDYGGSETQYF.

The chain links TRBV5-1 to TRBJ2-5; 11 nucleotides match TRBD1. Germline V gene sequence: CDR1 SGHRS, CDR2 YFSETQ. With 4 bases clipped from V and 5 bases from J, the junction kept 7 bases outside the gene matches. This CDR3 has 15 residues. Written as DNA, the CDR3 is TGCGCCAGCAGCCTGGACAGGGGGCTTGGGGAGACCCAGTACTTC. Residues: CASSLDRGLGETQYF.

This clonotype was observed a handful of times. DNA of the CDR3: TGTGCCATCAGTGAGTCGTTGCAGGGGATCCTAGGTGGCTACACCTTC. Translation: CAISESLQGILGGYTF. This chain uses TRBV10-3 with TRBJ1-2; weak D call: TRBD1 (6 bases). Germline CDR1 and CDR2: ENHRY and SYGVKD. There are 16 residues in the CDR3. Between the trimmed V and J ends, which lost 0 bases and 7 bases, there was a span of 18 bases.

The chain is built from TRBV20-1 and TRBJ1-1; D is perhaps TRBD1 (6 bases). V was pared by 4 bases and J by 5 bases, with 11 bases between. Germline CDR1 reads DFQATT; CDR2 reads SNEGSKA (reference sequence). CDR3 length: 12 residues. The CDR3 protein is CSAISGETEAFF. The CDR3 coding sequence is TGCAGTGCTATCTCAGGGGAAACTGAAGCTTTCTTT.